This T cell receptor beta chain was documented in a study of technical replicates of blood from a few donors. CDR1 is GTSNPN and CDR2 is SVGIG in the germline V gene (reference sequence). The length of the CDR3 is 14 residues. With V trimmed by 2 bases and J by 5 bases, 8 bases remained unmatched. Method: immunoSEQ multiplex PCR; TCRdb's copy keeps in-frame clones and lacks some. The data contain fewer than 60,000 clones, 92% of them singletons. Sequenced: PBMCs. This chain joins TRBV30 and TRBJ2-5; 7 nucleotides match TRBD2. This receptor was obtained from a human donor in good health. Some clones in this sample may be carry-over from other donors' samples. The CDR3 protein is CAWSPSGGWETQYF. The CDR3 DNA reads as TGTGCCTGGAGTCCTAGCGGTGGGTGGGAGACCCAGTACTTC.